This passage covers 26 T cell receptor beta chains from one sample sequenced in a study of shared clonotypes between healthy human individuals. The protocol was immunoSEQ multiplex PCR, while the TCRdb copy is restricted to in-frame clones and leaves out a portion. The repertoire holds under 850,000 clones, roughly two thirds seen once, with 1.8% in the top ten. The sample comprised memory CD4+ T cells sorted from blood. Subset: CD45RA-negative fraction. These receptors all come from a woman in her 30s in good health.

The rearrangement joins TRBV2 to TRBJ1-5, with D perhaps TRBD1 (5 bases). Trimming left V 4 bases short and J 5 bases short, with 9 bases between. This CDR3 is built from 13 residues. Germline CDR1 SNHLY, CDR2 FYNNEI. CDR3 protein: CASSVEGYQPQHF. In nucleotides, the CDR3 is TGTGCCAGCAGTGTTGAGGGGTATCAGCCCCAGCATTTT.

The rearrangement links TRBV12-5 to TRBJ2-1; D possibly corresponds to TRBD2 (5 bases). The CDR3 spans 18 residues. V shed 0 bases and J shed 0 bases, with 15 bases lying between them. Germline V gene data show CDR1 as LGHNT and CDR2 as FRNRAP. The CDR3 sequence: CASGLVLGGFDSYNEQFF. In DNA form, the CDR3 reads TGTGCTAGTGGTTTGGTCTTAGGCGGGTTTGACTCCTACAATGAGCAGTTCTTC.

This chain joins TRBV7-9 and TRBJ2-3, with D uncertain. The CDR3 is made up of 13 amino acids. Trimming cost V 2 bases and J 2 bases, with 5 bases left between them. Per germline, CDR1 SEHNR and CDR2 FQNEAQ (reference sequence). The CDR3 here is CASSLMDTDTQYF. The CDR3, as DNA: TGTGCCAGCAGCTTAATGGACACAGATACGCAGTATTTT.

The chain recombines TRBV19 with TRBJ2-1; D is perhaps TRBD1 (5 bases). CDR1 is LNHDA and CDR2 is SQIVND in the germline V gene (reference sequence). V lost 1 base, J lost 16 bases, and 23 bases lay in between. There are 15 residues in the CDR3. CDR3 in amino acids: CASSIVKGHWTPPFF. CDR3 DNA sequence: TGTGCCAGTAGTATAGTAAAGGGGCATTGGACGCCACCTTTCTTC.

This chain joins TRBV18 and TRBJ2-4, with 7 bases that match TRBD1. V shed 3 bases, J shed 2 bases, and the junction held 7 bases outside the gene matches. From germline, CDR1 is KGHSH and CDR2 LQKENI. This CDR3 is built from 16 residues. Written as DNA, the CDR3 is TGTGCCAGCTCACCTTACAGGGGAGAAACCAAAAACATTCAGTACTTC. Protein: CASSPYRGETKNIQYF.

This clone was detected once. The J gene is TRBJ2-3, the V gene TRBV7-2; no firm D call. Germline-derived CDR1 and CDR2 are SGHTA and FQGNSA. CDR3 length equals 16 residues. The germline V and J ends were trimmed by 3 bases and 1 base, with 14 bases remaining between them. The CDR3 loop is CASSFDGLVGTDTQYF. Here the CDR3 DNA reads TGTGCCAGCAGCTTTGATGGTCTAGTCGGCACAGATACGCAGTATTTT. Complete variable domain (other parts from reference TRBV7-2 and TRBJ2-3): GAGVSQSPSNKVTEKGKDVELRCDPISGHTALYWYRQSLGQGLEFLIYFQGNSAPDKSGLPSDRFSAERTGGSVSTLTIQRTQQEDSAVYLCASSFDGLVGTDTQYFGPGTRLTVL.

The CDR3 loop is CASSLQGFSSGGYTF. The DNA of the CDR3 is TGCGCCAGCAGCTTACAGGGATTCTCGTCGGGTGGCTACACCTTC. The chain uses TRBV5-1 and TRBJ1-2, with D tentatively TRBD1 (6 bases). Germline V CDR1 and CDR2: SGHRS, YFSETQ. The CDR3 loop spans 15 amino acids. V was cut by 2 bases and J by 7 bases, with 18 bases left in between.

This clone was found many times. The chain carries TRBV29-1 and TRBJ2-5, with 10 bases aligning to TRBD2. This CDR3 region has 15 residues. Per the germline V gene, CDR1 is SQVTM and CDR2 is ANQGSEA. The J segment lost 8 bases and the V segment lost 4 bases, leaving 13 bases of the junction unmatched. In DNA form, the CDR3 reads TGCAGCGTTGCGGCTAGCGGGGGCGGGGGAGAAACCCAGTACTTC. As protein: CSVAASGGGGETQYF.

This chain uses TRBV6-1 with TRBJ2-7; TRBD2 aligns across 8 bases. Germline lookup yields CDR1 MNHNS and CDR2 SASEGT. The V and J ends lost 5 bases and 2 bases, in that order; junction bases with no gene match: 2. There are 13 residues in the CDR3. In DNA, the CDR3 is TGTGCCAGCAGTTCCGGGAGGGCCTACGAGCAGTACTTC. Encoded protein: CASSSGRAYEQYF.

This clone was recorded a few times. V usage is TRBV7-2 and J usage is TRBJ2-1; possible D gene TRBD2, 6 bases. CDR1 and CDR2 from the germline V gene are SGHTA and FQGNSA. V was pared by 0 bases and J by 1 base, with 13 bases between. The CDR3 totals 17 residues. CDR3 sequence (DNA): TGTGCCAGCAGCTTAGCGCTAGCGAAGGGGTCCTACAATGAGCAGTTCTTC. It translates to CASSLALAKGSYNEQFF.

The chain uses TRBV5-6 and TRBJ1-2; possible D gene TRBD1, 6 bases. Germline loops: CDR1 SGHDT, CDR2 YYEEEE. V was cut by 2 bases and J by 1 base, with 9 bases left in between. This CDR3 is built from 14 residues. The CDR3 DNA is TGTGCCAGCAGCTTACAGGGAATTAACTATGGCTACACCTTC. Protein product: CASSLQGINYGYTF.

V is TRBV5-4 and J is TRBJ1-2; D remains unclear. Germline assignment: CDR1 SGHNT and CDR2 YYREEE (reference sequence). V lost 4 bases to trimming and J lost 4 bases, with 17 bases between them. The length of the CDR3 is 15 residues. CDR3 protein: CASSPGSETLYGYTF. Here the CDR3 DNA reads TGTGCCAGCAGCCCCGGATCGGAAACTCTCTATGGCTACACCTTC.

This clone was detected once. The J gene is TRBJ2-2, the V gene TRBV7-3; 13 nucleotides agree with TRBD2. The CDR3 loop spans 18 amino acids. Germline V gene lookup returns CDR1 SGHTA and CDR2 FQGTGA. V lost 2 bases to trimming and J lost 6 bases; unmatched junction nucleotides: 9. The CDR3 nucleotides read TGTGCCAGCAGCTTAGTAGCCCCCGGACTAGCGGGAGCCGGGGAGCTGTTTTTT. This translates into CASSLVAPGLAGAGELFF.

The chain is built from TRBV7-3 and TRBJ1-4; no clear D gene. With 1 base removed from V and 13 bases from J, the gap between germline ends came to 13 bases. This CDR3 is built from 13 residues. Germline V gene sequence: CDR1 SGHTA, CDR2 FQGTGA. The DNA for the CDR3 is TGTGCCAGCAGCTTAAATAGACAAAGCCCACTGTTTTTT. This encodes CASSLNRQSPLFF.

In this sample, this clone turned up a few times. The chain joins TRBV18 to TRBJ1-5, with 9 bases identical to TRBD1. The V gene's germline CDR1 is KGHSH and CDR2 LQKENI. The CDR3 contains 18 residues. Unmatched junction bases numbered 11, after V lost 5 bases and J lost 0 bases. CDR3 in DNA: TGTGCCAGCTCAGTCACGGGACAGGGATCCTTTAGCAATCAGCCCCAGCATTTT. Its translation is CASSVTGQGSFSNQPQHF.

V and J are TRBV28 and TRBJ1-4; TRBD1 matches at 11 bases. The germline gives CDR1 MDHEN, CDR2 SYDVKM. Trimming removed 5 bases from V and 1 base from J; junction bases left unmatched: 9. The CDR3 runs to 18 residues. CDR3 protein: CASSSPGQGGITNEKLFF. CDR3 nucleotides: TGTGCCAGCAGTAGCCCGGGACAGGGGGGAATAACTAATGAAAAACTGTTTTTT.

The chain has TRBV9 and TRBJ2-1, with D perhaps being TRBD1 or TRBD2 (5 bases each). V gave up 0 bases and J gave up 5 bases, with 12 bases separating them. The CDR3 extends over 15 amino acids. In germline, CDR1 is SGDLS, CDR2 YYNGEE. The CDR3 DNA is TGTGCCAGCAGCGTAGGGGGCGTCGGGGACAATGAGCAGTTCTTC. Residues: CASSVGGVGDNEQFF.

This chain uses TRBV28 with TRBJ1-3; D is perhaps TRBD1 (6 bases). The V end lost 4 bases, the J end lost 9 bases, and 10 bases lay between the germline ends. In germline, CDR1 is MDHEN, CDR2 SYDVKM. The CDR3 covers 12 residues. This CDR3 reads CASSWARGTIYF. The CDR3 DNA reads TGTGCCAGCAGTTGGGCCAGGGGCACCATATATTTT.

The chain joins TRBV7-2 to TRBJ2-7; D perhaps matches TRBD2 (5 bases). Germline V CDR1 and CDR2: SGHTA, FQGNSA. This CDR3 is 14 amino acids long. Deletions cut 0 bases from V and 6 bases from J, with 12 bases between. CDR3 loop: CASSLAVARGEQYF. The CDR3 nucleotides are TGTGCCAGCAGCTTAGCGGTAGCCCGGGGCGAGCAGTACTTC.

CDR3 residues: CASSPGTHQPQHF. The CDR3 DNA reads as TGTGCCAGCAGCCCCGGGACACATCAGCCCCAGCATTTT. The chain uses TRBV6-6 and TRBJ1-5, with TRBD1 as a possible D gene (6 bases). Trimming took 6 bases from V and 5 from J, leaving 11 bases between them. The CDR3 is 13 amino acids. CDR1 is MNHNY and CDR2 is SVGAGI in the germline V gene (reference sequence).

This chain joins TRBV28 and TRBJ2-1, with 13 positions matching TRBD2. The CDR3 is made up of 18 amino acids. Germline V CDR1 and CDR2: MDHEN, SYDVKM. Trimming took 4 bases from V and 4 from J; bases not matched to a gene: 10. CDR3 amino acids: CASSSGTSGISLYNEQFF. CDR3 DNA: TGTGCCAGCAGTTCGGGGACTAGCGGGATATCATTATACAATGAGCAGTTCTTC.

This clone occurred a few times. The rearrangement links TRBV9 to TRBJ2-7, with D perhaps being TRBD1 or TRBD2 (5 bases each). This CDR3 is built from 16 residues. Per germline, CDR1 SGDLS and CDR2 YYNGEE. The V and J ends lost 0 bases and 0 bases respectively, with 13 bases between them. The CDR3 bases are TGTGCCAGCAGCGTAGTCCCCGGGGCCCCCTCCTACGAGCAGTACTTC. Residues: CASSVVPGAPSYEQYF.

The V and J genes are TRBV6-1 and TRBJ2-1; D might be TRBD2 (6 bases). Germline loops: CDR1 MNHNS, CDR2 SASEGT. CDR3 length: 16 residues. Trimming pared 1 base from V and 8 bases from J, leaving 18 bases between. The CDR3 DNA is TGTGCCAGCAGTGAAGACGGGTTGGCAGGGAGGTATGAGCAGTTCTTC. Protein product: CASSEDGLAGRYEQFF.

This clone occurred a few times. The chain couples TRBV7-8 to TRBJ1-1; no definite D call. The ends were cut back, 5 bases at V and 1 base at J, with 11 bases in the middle. This CDR3 spans 14 amino acids. Germline CDR1 reads SGHVS; CDR2 reads FQNEAQ. For the CDR3, the DNA is TGTGCCAGCAGCCCCCACCTAAAGAACACTGAAGCTTTCTTT. This encodes CASSPHLKNTEAFF.

The table lists this clone with a count of one. This chain links TRBV28 with TRBJ2-7; D not resolved. CDR1 and CDR2 from the germline V gene are MDHEN and SYDVKM. This CDR3 spans 15 amino acids. V dropped 2 bases and J dropped 2 bases, with 13 bases sitting between them. The CDR3 DNA is TGTGCCAGCAGTTTAGTAGGGATCGTGCCCTACGAGCAGTACTTC. Translation: CASSLVGIVPYEQYF.

The chain is built from TRBV27 and TRBJ1-3; 7 bases are shared with TRBD1. In germline, CDR1 is MNHEY, CDR2 SMNVEV (reference sequence). Germline trimming cut 6 bases from V and 2 bases from J; bases unmatched to any gene: 7. This CDR3 has 15 residues. The CDR3 loop is CASRPTQGAGNTIYF. DNA for the CDR3: TGTGCCAGCAGACCGACTCAGGGGGCTGGAAACACCATATATTTT.